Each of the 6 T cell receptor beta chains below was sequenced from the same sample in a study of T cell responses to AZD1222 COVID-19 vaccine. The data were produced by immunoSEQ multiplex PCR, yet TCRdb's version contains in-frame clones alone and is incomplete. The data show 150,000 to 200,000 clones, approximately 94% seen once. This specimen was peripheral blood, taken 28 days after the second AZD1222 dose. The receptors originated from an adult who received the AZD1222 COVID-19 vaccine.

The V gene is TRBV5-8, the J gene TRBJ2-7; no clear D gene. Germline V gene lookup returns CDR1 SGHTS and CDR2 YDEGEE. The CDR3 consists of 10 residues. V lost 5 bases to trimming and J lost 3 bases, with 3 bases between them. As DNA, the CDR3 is TGTGCCAGCAGTGGCTACGAGCAGTACTTC. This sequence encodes CASSGYEQYF. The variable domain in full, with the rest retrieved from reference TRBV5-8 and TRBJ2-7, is EAGVTQSPTHLIKTRGQQATLRCSPISGHTSVYWYQQALGLGLQFLLWYDEGEERNRGNFPPRFSGRQFPNYSSELNVNALELEDSALYLCASSGYEQYFGPGTRLTVT.

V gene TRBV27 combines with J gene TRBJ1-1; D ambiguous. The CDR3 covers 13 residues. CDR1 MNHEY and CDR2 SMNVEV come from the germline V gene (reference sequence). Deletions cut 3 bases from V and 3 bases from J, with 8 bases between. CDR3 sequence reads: CASSLGWDTEAFF. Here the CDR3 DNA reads TGTGCCAGCAGTTTGGGGTGGGACACTGAAGCTTTCTTT.

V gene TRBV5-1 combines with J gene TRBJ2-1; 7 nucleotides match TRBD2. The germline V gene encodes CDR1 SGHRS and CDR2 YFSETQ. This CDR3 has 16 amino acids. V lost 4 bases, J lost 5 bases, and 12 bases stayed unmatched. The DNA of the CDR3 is TGCGCCAGCAGCCTACCCACTGGCGGGAGCCACAATGAGCAGTTCTTC. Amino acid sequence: CASSLPTGGSHNEQFF.

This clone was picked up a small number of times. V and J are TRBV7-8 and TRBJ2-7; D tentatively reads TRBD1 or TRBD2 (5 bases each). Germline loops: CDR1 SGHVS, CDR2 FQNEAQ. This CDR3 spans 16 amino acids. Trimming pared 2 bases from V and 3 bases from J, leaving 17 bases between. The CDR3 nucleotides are TGTGCCAGCAGCTTAACCGCCCCCGGGACCATCTACGAGCAGTACTTC. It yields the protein CASSLTAPGTIYEQYF. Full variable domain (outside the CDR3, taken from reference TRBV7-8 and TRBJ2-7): GAGVSQSPRYKVAKRGQDVALRCDPISGHVSLFWYQQALGQGPEFLTYFQNEAQLDKSGLPSDRFFAERPEGSVSTLKIQRTQQEDSAVYLCASSLTAPGTIYEQYFGPGTRLTVT.

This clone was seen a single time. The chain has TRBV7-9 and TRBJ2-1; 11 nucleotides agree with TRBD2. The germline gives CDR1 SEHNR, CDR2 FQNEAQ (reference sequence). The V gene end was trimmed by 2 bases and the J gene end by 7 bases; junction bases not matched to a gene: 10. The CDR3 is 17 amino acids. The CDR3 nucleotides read TGTGCCAGCAGCTTAATAGGAACTAGCGGGAGTACGAATGAGCAGTTCTTC. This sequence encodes CASSLIGTSGSTNEQFF.

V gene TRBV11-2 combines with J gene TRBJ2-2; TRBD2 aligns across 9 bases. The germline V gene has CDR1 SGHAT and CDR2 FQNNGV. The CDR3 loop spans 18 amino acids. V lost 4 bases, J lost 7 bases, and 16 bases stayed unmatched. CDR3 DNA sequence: TGTGCCAGCAGCTCCTCATTTCTGGCGGGAGCGGGAGGCGGGGAGCTGTTTTTT. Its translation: CASSSSFLAGAGGGELFF.